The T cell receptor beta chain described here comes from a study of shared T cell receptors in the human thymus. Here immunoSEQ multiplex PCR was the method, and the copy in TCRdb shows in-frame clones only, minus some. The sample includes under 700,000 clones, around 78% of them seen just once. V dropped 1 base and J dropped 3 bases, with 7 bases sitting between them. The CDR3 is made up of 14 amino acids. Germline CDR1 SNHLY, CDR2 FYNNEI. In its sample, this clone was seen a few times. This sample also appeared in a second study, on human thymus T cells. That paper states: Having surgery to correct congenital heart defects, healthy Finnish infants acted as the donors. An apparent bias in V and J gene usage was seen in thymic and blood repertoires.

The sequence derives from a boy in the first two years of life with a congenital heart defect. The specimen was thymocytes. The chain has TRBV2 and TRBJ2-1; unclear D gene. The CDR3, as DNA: TGTGCCAGCAGTGAAGATCGACTCTACAATGAGCAGTTCTTC. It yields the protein CASSEDRLYNEQFF.